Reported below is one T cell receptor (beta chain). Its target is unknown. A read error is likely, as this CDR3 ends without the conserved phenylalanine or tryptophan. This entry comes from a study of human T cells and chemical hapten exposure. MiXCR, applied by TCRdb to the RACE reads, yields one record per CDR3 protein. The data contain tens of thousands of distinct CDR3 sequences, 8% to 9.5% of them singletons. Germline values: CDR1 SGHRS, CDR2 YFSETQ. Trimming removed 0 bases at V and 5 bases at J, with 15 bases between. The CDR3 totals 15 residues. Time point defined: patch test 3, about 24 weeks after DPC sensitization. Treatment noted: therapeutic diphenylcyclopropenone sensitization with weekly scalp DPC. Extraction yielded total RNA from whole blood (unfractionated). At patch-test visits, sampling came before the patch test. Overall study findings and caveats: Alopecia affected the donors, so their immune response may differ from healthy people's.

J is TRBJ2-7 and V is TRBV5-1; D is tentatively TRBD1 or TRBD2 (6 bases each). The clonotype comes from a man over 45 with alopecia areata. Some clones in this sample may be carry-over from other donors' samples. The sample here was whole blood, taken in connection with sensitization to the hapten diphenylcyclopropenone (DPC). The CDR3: CASSLVGLRGHEQYL. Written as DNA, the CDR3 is TGCGCCAGCAGCTTGGTGGGACTCAGGGGCCACGAGCAGTACTTG.